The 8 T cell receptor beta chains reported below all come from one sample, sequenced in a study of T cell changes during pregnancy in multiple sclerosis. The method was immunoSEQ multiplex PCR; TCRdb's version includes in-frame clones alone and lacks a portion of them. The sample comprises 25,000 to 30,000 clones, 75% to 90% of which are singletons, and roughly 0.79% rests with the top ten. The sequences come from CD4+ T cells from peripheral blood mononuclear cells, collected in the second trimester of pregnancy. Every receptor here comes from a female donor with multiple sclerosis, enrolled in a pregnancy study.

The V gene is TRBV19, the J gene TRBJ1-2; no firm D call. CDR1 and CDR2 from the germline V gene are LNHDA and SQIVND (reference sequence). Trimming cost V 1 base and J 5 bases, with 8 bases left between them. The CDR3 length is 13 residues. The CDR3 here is CASSIGIGYGYTF. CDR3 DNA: TGTGCCAGTAGTATAGGTATCGGGTATGGCTACACCTTC.

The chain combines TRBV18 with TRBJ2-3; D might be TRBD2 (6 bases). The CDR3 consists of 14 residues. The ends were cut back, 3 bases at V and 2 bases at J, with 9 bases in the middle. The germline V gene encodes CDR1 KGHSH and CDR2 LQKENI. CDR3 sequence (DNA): TGTGCCAGCTCACCCGCGGGGTACACAGATACGCAGTATTTT. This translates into CASSPAGYTDTQYF.

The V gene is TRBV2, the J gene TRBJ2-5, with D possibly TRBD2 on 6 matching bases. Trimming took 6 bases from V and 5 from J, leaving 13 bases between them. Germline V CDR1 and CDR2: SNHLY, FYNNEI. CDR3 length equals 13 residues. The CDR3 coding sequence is TGTGCCAGCAGCGTGGGACTGGCGGAGACCCAGTACTTC. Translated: CASSVGLAETQYF. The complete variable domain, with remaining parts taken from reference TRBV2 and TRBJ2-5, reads EPEVTQTPSHQVTQMGQEVILRCVPISNHLYFYWYRQILGQKVEFLVSFYNNEISEKSEIFDDQFSVERPDGSNFTLKIRSTKLEDSAMYFCASSVGLAETQYFGPGTRLLVL.

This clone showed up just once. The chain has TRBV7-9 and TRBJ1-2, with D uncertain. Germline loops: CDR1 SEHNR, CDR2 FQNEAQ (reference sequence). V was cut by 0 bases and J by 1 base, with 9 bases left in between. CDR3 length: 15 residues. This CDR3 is CASSLASGFNYGYTF. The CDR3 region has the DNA TGTGCCAGCAGCTTAGCATCAGGTTTTAACTATGGCTACACCTTC.

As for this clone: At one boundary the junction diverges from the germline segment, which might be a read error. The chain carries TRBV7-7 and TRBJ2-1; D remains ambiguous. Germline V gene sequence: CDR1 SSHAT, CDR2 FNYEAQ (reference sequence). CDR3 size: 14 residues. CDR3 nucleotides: TGTGCTAGCAGCCCTAACTCTGCTTACAATGAGCAGTTCTTC. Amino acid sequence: CASSPNSAYNEQFF.

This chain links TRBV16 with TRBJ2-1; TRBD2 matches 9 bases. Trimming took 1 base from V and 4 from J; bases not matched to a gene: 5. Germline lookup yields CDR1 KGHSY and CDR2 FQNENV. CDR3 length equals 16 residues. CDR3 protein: CASSQLGSGGYNEQFF. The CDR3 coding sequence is TGTGCCAGCAGCCAATTAGGTAGCGGGGGTTACAATGAGCAGTTCTTC.

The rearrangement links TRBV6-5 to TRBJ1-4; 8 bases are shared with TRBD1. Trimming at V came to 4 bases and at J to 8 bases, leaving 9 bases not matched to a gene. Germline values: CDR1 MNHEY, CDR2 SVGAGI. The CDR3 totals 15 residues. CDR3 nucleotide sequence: TGTGCCAGCAGTTCACCTGACAGGGGAATAGAAAAACTGTTTTTT. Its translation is CASSSPDRGIEKLFF.

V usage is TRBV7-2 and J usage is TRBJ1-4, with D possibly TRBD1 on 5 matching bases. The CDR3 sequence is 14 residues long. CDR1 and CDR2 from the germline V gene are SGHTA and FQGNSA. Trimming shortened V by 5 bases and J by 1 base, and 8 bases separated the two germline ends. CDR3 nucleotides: TGTGCCAGCAGCCCCGGGGGAACTAATGAAAAACTGTTTTTT. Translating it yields CASSPGGTNEKLFF. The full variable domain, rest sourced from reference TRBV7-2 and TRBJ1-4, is GAGVSQSPSNKVTEKGKDVELRCDPISGHTALYWYRQSLGQGLEFLIYFQGNSAPDKSGLPSDRFSAERTGGSVSTLTIQRTQQEDSAVYLCASSPGGTNEKLFFGSGTQLSVL.